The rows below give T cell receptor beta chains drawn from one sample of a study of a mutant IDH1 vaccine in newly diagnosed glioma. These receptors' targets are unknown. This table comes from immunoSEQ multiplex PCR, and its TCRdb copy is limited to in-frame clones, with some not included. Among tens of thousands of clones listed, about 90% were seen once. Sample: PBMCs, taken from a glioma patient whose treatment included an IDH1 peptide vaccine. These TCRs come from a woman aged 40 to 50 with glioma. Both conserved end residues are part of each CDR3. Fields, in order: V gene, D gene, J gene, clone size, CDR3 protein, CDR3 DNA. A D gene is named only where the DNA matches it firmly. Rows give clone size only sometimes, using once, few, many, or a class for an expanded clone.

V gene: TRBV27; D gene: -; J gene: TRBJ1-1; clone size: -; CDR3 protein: CASSLSMTLNTEAFF; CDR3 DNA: TGTGCCAGCAGTTTGTCTATGACCTTGAACACTGAAGCTTTCTTT
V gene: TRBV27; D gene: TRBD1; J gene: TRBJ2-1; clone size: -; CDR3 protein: CASSSTWTGWKNEQFF; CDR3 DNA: TGTGCCAGCAGTTCTACCTGGACAGGGTGGAAGAATGAGCAGTTCTTC
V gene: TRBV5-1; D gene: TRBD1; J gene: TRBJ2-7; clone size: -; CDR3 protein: CASSLGGQGSGGYEQYF; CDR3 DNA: TGCGCCAGCAGCTTGGGGGGACAGGGGTCGGGGGGCTACGAGCAGTACTTC
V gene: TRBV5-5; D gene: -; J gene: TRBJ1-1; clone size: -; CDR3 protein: CASSLGLAVNTEAFF; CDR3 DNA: TGTGCCAGCAGCTTGGGGTTAGCAGTGAACACTGAAGCTTTCTTT
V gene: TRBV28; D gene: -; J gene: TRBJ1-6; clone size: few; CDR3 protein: CASSLTPNNSPLHF; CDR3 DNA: TGTGCCAGCAGTTTAACACCTAATAATTCACCCCTCCACTTT
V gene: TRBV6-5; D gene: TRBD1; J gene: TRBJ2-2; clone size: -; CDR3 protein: CASSYRGRGTGELFF; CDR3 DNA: TGTGCCAGCAGTTACAGAGGCAGGGGGACCGGGGAGCTGTTTTTT
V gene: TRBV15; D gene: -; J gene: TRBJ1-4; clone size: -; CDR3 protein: CATRNTHLREKLFF; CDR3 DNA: TGTGCCACCAGGAACACCCACTTGCGGGAAAAACTGTTTTTT
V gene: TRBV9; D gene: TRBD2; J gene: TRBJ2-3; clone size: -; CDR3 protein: CASSVTSGTWGTQYF; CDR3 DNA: TGTGCCAGCAGCGTGACTAGCGGGACTTGGGGTACGCAGTATTTT
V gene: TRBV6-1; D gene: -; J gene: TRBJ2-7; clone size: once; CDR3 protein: CASSGLEGYEQYF; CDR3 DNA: TGTGCCAGCAGTGGCCTTGAAGGCTACGAGCAGTACTTC
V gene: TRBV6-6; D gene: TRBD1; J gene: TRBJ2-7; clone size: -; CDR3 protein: CASRLTAGQGYEQYF; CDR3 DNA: TGTGCCAGCAGATTGACCGCGGGACAGGGCTACGAGCAGTACTTC
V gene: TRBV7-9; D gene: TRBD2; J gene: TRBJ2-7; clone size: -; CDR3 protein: CATQGTLAGTYEQYF; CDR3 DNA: TGTGCCACCCAGGGAACCCTAGCGGGGACCTACGAGCAGTACTTC
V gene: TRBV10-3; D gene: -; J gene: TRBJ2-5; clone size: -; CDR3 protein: CAISDRGETQYF; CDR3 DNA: TGTGCCATCAGTGACAGGGGAGAGACCCAGTACTTC
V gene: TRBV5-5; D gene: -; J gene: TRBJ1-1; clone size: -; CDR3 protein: CASSLAPMDPNTEAFF; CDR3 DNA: TGTGCCAGCAGCTTGGCCCCCATGGACCCTAACACTGAAGCTTTCTTT
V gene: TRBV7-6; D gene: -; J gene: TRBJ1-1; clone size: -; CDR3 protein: CASSRGTSLNTEAFF; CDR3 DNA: TGTGCCAGCAGCCGCGGGACCAGCTTGAACACTGAAGCTTTCTTT
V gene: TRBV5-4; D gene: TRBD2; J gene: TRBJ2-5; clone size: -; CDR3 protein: CASSLGQGGQTQYF; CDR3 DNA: TGTGCCAGCAGCTTGGGGCAGGGAGGGCAGACCCAGTACTTC
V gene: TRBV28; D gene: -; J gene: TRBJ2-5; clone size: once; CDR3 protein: CASSFSGARETQYF; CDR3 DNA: TGTGCCAGCAGTTTCTCGGGGGCGCGGGAGACCCAGTACTTC
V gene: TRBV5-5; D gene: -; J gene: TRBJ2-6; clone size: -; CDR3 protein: CASSLAAGYSGANVLTF; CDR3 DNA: TGTGCCAGCAGCTTGGCCGCCGGATACTCTGGGGCCAACGTCCTGACTTTC
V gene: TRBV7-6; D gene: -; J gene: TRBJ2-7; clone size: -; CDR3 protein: CASSLVANPYEQYF; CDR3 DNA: TGTGCCAGCAGCTTAGTTGCTAACCCCTACGAGCAGTACTTC
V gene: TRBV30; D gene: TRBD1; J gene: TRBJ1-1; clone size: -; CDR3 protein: CAWGQGGTEAFF; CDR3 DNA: TGTGCCTGGGGACAGGGCGGCACTGAAGCTTTCTTT
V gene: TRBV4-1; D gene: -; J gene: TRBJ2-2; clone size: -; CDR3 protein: CASSQDEARHGELFF; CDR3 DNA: TGCGCCAGCAGCCAAGATGAGGCCCGGCACGGGGAGCTGTTTTTT
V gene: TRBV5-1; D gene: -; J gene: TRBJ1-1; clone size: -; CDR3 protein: CASSDPSVGTEAFF; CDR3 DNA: TGCGCCAGCAGCGATCCAAGCGTTGGCACTGAAGCTTTCTTT
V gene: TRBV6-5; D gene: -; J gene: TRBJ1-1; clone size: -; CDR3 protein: CASRRSGTLNTEAFF; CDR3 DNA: TGTGCCAGCAGGCGATCCGGGACACTGAACACTGAAGCTTTCTTT